This T cell receptor (beta chain) was captured in a study of blood T cell repertoires in COVID-19. Across the whole study: The United States, Italy and Spain provided the acute and convalescent COVID-19 samples. Sources were T cells, B-cell-depleted T cells, or PBMCs; the material itself was cDNA or gDNA.

Source study methods: Amplification of reference gene primers provided the estimated nucleated cell counts. TCRdb keeps only in-frame clones here, not all; method: immunoSEQ multiplex PCR. D and trimming come from the DNA, and the V and J calls and clone size come from that table. The table has around 130,000 clones, over 75% seen once; the top ten hold about 2%. The V gene lost 0 bases and the J gene lost 3 bases, with 7 bases spanning the gap. Germline V CDR1 and CDR2: SGHRS, YFSETQ. The CDR3 is 13 residues long. The chain carries TRBV5-1 and TRBJ2-7; D is unresolved. The material sequenced was peripheral blood. The clonotype originates from a man between 70 and 80 years old with active COVID-19. DNA of the CDR3: TGCGCCAGCAGCTTGGGGGCCAACTACGAGCAGTACTTC. Its translation is CASSLGANYEQYF.